Each of the 6 T cell receptor beta chains below was sequenced from the same sample in a study of cytomegalovirus exposure and HLA in healthy donors. PCR employed 60 Vbeta and 13 Jbeta primers. The assay was immunoSEQ multiplex PCR, and TCRdb's table has in-frame clones only and misses some. The table shows about 270,000 clones, with approximately 70% occurring only once. The sample taken for sequencing was PBMCs. The origin of the receptors is a female donor in good health and CMV-seronegative.

This rearrangement joins TRBV10-1 to TRBJ2-5; 10 bases are a match to TRBD2. Matching the DNA end better, TRBJ2-7 makes the J call doubtful. This CDR3 has 15 residues. CDR1 is WNHNN, CDR2 SYGVQD, per germline (reference sequence). CDR3 sequence: CASSETSGIFYEQYF. As DNA, the CDR3 is TGCGCCAGCAGTGAGACTAGCGGGATCTTCTACGAGCAGTACTTC.

The CDR3 sequence is CASSTDTNRNLHF. As DNA, the CDR3 is TGTGCCAGCAGCACGGACACGAATCGTAACCTCCACTTT. The J gene is TRBJ1-6, the V gene TRBV5-6, with D tentatively TRBD1 (5 bases). V gave up 4 bases and J gave up 15 bases, with 17 bases separating them. CDR1 is SGHDT, CDR2 YYEEEE, per germline. This CDR3 spans 13 amino acids. Full variable domain (outside the CDR3, taken from reference TRBV5-6 and TRBJ1-6): DAGVTQSPTHLIKTRGQQVTLRCSPKSGHDTVSWYQQALGQGPQFIFQYYEEEERQRGNFPDRFSGHQFPNYSSELNVNALLLGDSALYLCASSTDTNRNLHFGNGTRLTVT.

J is TRBJ2-5 and V is TRBV21-1; the table's TRBD2 call for D was not verified on the DNA. TRBV21-1 corresponds to a pseudogene. This CDR3 region has 15 residues. The CDR3 region is CASSKGGRGQETQYF. The CDR3 DNA sequence: TGTGCCAGCAGCAAAGGTGGCAGAGGCCAAGAGACCCAGTACTTC.

This clone showed up just once. This sequence joins TRBV28 and TRBJ2-7; 10 nucleotides align to TRBD1. Germline V CDR1 and CDR2: MDHEN, SYDVKM. The CDR3 runs to 15 residues. V lost 5 bases and J lost 3; bases outside the gene matches: 7. CDR3 residues: CASSDGQGGRYEQYF. The CDR3 nucleotides read TGTGCCAGCAGTGACGGACAGGGGGGACGCTACGAGCAGTACTTC.

This chain uses TRBV19 with TRBJ1-5; no clear D gene. The CDR3 runs 12 residues. Germline V gene data show CDR1 as LNHDA and CDR2 as SQIVND (reference sequence). Trimming cost V 5 bases and J 4 bases, with 6 bases left between them. The CDR3 here is CASSLVNQPQHF. The DNA for the CDR3 is TGTGCCAGTAGTCTCGTAAATCAGCCCCAGCATTTT. Using reference TRBV19 and TRBJ1-5 for the parts outside the CDR3, the full variable domain is DGGITQSPKYLFRKEGQNVTLSCEQNLNHDAMYWYRQDPGQGLRLIYYSQIVNDFQKGDIAEGYSVSREKKESFPLTVTSAQKNPTAFYLCASSLVNQPQHFGDGTRLSIL.

Only one count was recorded for this clone. J is TRBJ2-5 and V is TRBV11-3, with 11 bases identical to TRBD2. There are 17 residues in the CDR3. Germline CDR1 reads SGHNT; CDR2 reads YENEEA. V trimming: 3 bases; J trimming: 2 bases; junction bases outside the gene matches: 8. The CDR3 DNA is TGTGCCAGCAGCTTTCGAATTGGGACTAGCGGACAAGAGACCCAGTACTTC. This gives the protein CASSFRIGTSGQETQYF.